This entry is about one T cell receptor beta chain. This sample is part of a study of CD8+ T cells in alopecia areata. V was clipped by 5 bases and J by 0 bases, with 10 bases between them. This CDR3 is 15 amino acids long. From germline, CDR1 is MGHRA and CDR2 YSYEKL. RNA extraction was followed by reverse transcription into cDNA, which acted as the sequencing template. Clones were sequenced by immunoSEQ multiplex PCR, and TCRdb holds only the in-frame ones, with some missing. Among 45,000 to 60,000 clones, around 96% were seen once, and the ten largest hold around 24%. The input for sequencing was CD8+ T cells sorted from blood, taken at week 0. The rearrangement uses TRBV4-1 and TRBJ2-2; maybe TRBD1 (6 bases). The source of this sequence is a human donor with alopecia areata. CDR3 sequence reads: CASSRGFANTGELFF. CDR3 coding DNA: TGCGCCAGCAGCAGGGGGTTCGCGAACACCGGGGAGCTGTTTTTT.